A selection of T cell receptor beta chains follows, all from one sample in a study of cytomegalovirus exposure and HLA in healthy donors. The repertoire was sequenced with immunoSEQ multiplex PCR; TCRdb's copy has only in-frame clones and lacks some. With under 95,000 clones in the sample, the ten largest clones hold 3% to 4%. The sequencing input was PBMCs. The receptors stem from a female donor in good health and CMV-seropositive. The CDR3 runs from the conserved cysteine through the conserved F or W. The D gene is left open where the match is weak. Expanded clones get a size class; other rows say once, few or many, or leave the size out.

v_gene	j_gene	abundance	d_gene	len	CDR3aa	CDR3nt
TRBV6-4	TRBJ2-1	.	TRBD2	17	CASSVGLAGGLYNEQFF	TGTGCCAGCAGTGTTGGGCTAGCGGGGGGTTTATACAATGAGCAGTTCTTC
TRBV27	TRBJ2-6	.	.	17	CASSSKGPYSGANVLTF	TGTGCCAGCAGTTCAAAGGGGCCCTACTCTGGGGCCAACGTCCTGACTTTC
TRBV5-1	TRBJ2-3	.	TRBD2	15	CASKQLAGGTDTQYF	TGCGCCAGCAAACAACTAGCGGGGGGCACAGATACGCAGTATTTT
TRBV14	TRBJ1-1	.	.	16	CASSQDRGDLNTEAFF	TGTGCCAGCAGCCAAGACCGGGGGGACCTGAACACTGAAGCTTTCTTT
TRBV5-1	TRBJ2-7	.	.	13	CASSGGTVYEQYF	TGCGCCAGCAGCGGGGGGACAGTCTACGAGCAGTACTTC
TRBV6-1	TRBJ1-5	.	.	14	CASREWYSNQPQHF	TGTGCCAGCAGGGAGTGGTATAGCAATCAGCCCCAGCATTTT
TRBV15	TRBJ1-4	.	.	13	CATSRDTQGELFF	TGTGCCACCAGCAGAGATACCCAGGGTGAACTGTTTTTT
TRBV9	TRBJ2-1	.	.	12	CASSFRGGEQFF	TGTGCCAGCAGCTTCAGGGGTGGAGAGCAGTTCTTC
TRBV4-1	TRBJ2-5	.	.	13	CASSQALRETQYF	TGCGCCAGCAGCCAAGCACTACGTGAGACCCAGTACTTC
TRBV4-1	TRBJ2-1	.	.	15	CASSQGDLNYNEQFF	TGCGCCAGCAGCCAAGGGGACTTGAACTACAATGAGCAGTTCTTC
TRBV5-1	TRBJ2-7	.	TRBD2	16	CASSRLGRGSSYEQYF	TGCGCCAGCAGCCGGCTGGGGCGGGGGAGCTCCTACGAGCAGTACTTC
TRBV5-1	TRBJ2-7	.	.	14	CASSPGDWSYEQYF	TGCGCCAGCAGCCCTGGGGACTGGAGCTACGAGCAGTACTTC
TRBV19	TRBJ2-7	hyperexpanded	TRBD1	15	CASSIGDRVTDEQYF	TGTGCCAGTAGTATAGGGGACAGGGTAACCGACGAGCAGTACTTC
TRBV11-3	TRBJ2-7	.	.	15	CASSPREQINYEQYF	TGTGCCAGCAGCCCCCGGGAACAGATTAACTACGAGCAGTACTTC
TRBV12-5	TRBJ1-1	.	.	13	CASGLPGNTEAFF	TGTGCTAGTGGTTTACCGGGGAACACTGAAGCTTTCTTT
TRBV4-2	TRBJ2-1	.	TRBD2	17	CASSRARAGLDYNEQFF	TGTGCCAGCAGCCGAGCCCGAGCGGGACTAGACTACAATGAGCAGTTCTTC
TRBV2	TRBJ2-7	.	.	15	CASRPGSSTRYEQYF	TGTGCCAGCCGTCCGGGGTCCTCAACCCGCTACGAGCAGTACTTC
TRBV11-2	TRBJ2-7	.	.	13	CASSLGQGPEQYF	TGTGCCAGCAGCTTAGGGCAGGGCCCCGAGCAGTACTTC
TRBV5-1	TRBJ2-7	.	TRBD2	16	CASSLVPGGWAGEQYF	TGCGCCAGCAGCTTGGTGCCGGGAGGATGGGCGGGCGAGCAGTACTTC
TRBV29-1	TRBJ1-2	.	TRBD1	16	CSVRNPGQGGNYGYTF	TGCAGCGTCCGAAACCCGGGACAGGGGGGTAACTATGGCTACACCTTC
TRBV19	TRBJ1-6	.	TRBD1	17	CASGQGVSRSYNSPLHF	TGTGCCAGCGGACAGGGGGTCAGTCGCTCCTATAATTCACCCCTCCACTTT
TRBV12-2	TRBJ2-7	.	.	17	CASRFGVAGGPVDEQYF	TGTGCAAGTCGCTTCGGGGTAGCGGGAGGGCCTGTTGACGAGCAGTACTTC
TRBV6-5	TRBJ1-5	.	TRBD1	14	CASKNRGDNQPQHF	TGTGCCAGCAAAAACAGGGGTGATAATCAGCCCCAGCATTTT
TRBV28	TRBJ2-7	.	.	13	CASSLVSNREQYF	TGTGCCAGCAGTTTAGTGAGCAATAGAGAGCAGTACTTC
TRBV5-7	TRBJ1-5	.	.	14	CASRGRGTGQPQHF	TGTGCCAGCAGAGGGAGAGGGACTGGCCAGCCCCAGCATTTT
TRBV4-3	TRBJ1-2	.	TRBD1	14	CASSQDRGNYGYTF	TGCGCCAGCAGCCAAGACAGGGGGAACTATGGCTACACCTTC
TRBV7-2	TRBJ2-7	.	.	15	CASSSARGTTYEQYF	TGTGCCAGCAGCTCGGCGCGGGGCACCACCTACGAGCAGTACTTC
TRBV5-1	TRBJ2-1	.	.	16	CASSLAGAAVYNEQFF	TGCGCCAGCAGCTTGGCGGGAGCGGCCGTCTACAATGAGCAGTTCTTC
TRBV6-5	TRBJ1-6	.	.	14	CATRGVSYNSPLHF	TGTGCCACCAGAGGGGTCTCCTATAATTCACCCCTCCACTTT
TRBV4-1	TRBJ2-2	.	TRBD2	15	CASSPSGPNTGELFF	TGCGCCAGCAGCCCTAGCGGACCCAACACCGGGGAGCTGTTTTTT
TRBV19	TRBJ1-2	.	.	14	CASSPLQGDDGYTF	TGTGCCAGTAGTCCCCTTCAGGGTGACGATGGCTACACCTTC
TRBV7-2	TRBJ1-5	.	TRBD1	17	CASSSTGGVYSNQPQHF	TGTGCCAGCAGTTCGACAGGGGGCGTATATAGCAATCAGCCCCAGCATTTT
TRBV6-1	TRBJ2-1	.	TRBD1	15	CASRVQGAGSNEQFF	TGTGCCAGCAGAGTACAGGGGGCTGGCTCCAATGAGCAGTTCTTC
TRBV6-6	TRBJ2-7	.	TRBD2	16	CASSYSINGRAREQYF	TGTGCCAGCAGTTACTCGATTAACGGGAGGGCCCGGGAGCAGTACTTC
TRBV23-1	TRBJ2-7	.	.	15	CASIKKDRNYYEQYF	TGCGCCAGCATAAAAAAAGACAGAAATTACTACGAGCAGTACTTC
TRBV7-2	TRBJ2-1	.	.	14	CASSLDGPLDEQFF	TGTGCCAGCAGCTTAGATGGCCCCCTGGATGAGCAGTTCTTC
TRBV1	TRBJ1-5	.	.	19	CTSSQDRQRADGIDQPQHF	TGCACCAGCAGCCAAGATCGCCAGCGGGCGGACGGGATCGATCAGCCCCAGCATTTT
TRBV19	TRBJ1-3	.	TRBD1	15	CASSPLRQGSNTIYF	TGTGCCAGTAGTCCGCTCCGACAGGGTTCAAACACCATATATTTT
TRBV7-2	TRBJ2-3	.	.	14	CASSFFWGQDTQYF	TGTGCCAGCAGCTTTTTCTGGGGGCAAGATACGCAGTATTTT
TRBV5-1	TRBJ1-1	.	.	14	CASSLATPGREAFF	TGCGCCAGCAGCTTGGCTACACCAGGAAGAGAAGCTTTCTTT
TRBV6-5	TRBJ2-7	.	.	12	CASSLQGYEQYF	TGTGCCAGCAGTTTACAGGGCTACGAGCAGTACTTC
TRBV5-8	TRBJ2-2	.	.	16	CASSFGGTWDTGELFF	TGTGCCAGCAGCTTCGGCGGGACTTGGGACACCGGGGAGCTGTTTTTT
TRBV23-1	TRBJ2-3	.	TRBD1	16	CASSLPTGGAKYTQYF	TGCGCCAGCAGTCTTCCGACAGGGGGCGCAAAATATACGCAGTATTTT
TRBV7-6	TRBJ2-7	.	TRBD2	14	CASSLRLAAYEQYF	TGTGCCAGCAGCTTACGACTAGCGGCCTACGAGCAGTACTTC
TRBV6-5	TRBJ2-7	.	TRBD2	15	CASRRGSGVNYEQYF	TGTGCCAGCAGGCGAGGTAGCGGGGTAAACTACGAGCAGTACTTC
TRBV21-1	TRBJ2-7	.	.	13	CASSILGGHEQYF	TGTGCCAGCAGCATACTAGGAGGCCACGAGCAGTACTTC
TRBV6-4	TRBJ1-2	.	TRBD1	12	CASGGTDYGYTF	TGTGCCAGCGGCGGGACAGACTATGGCTACACCTTC
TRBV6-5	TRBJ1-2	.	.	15	CASSYASAGSYGYTF	TGTGCCAGCAGTTATGCGTCTGCCGGGAGCTATGGCTACACCTTC
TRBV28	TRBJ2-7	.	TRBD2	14	CASTSSGGAYEQYF	TGTGCCAGCACCTCCTCGGGGGGGGCCTACGAGCAGTACTTC
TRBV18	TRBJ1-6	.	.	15	CASSPSKRENSPLHF	TGTGCCAGCTCACCATCCAAAAGGGAGAATTCACCCCTCCACTTT